The 6 T cell receptor beta chains below were found in one sample sequenced in a study of T cell responses to AZD1222 COVID-19 vaccine. This table comes from immunoSEQ multiplex PCR, and its TCRdb copy is limited to in-frame clones, with some not included. The table lists around 15,000 clones, about nine tenths of them singletons. This material consisted of peripheral blood, taken 28 days after the second AZD1222 dose. These receptors were taken from an adult who received the AZD1222 COVID-19 vaccine.

CDR3 in DNA: TGTGCCAGCAGTTACTCGGGGGCTGGGGATACGCAGTATTTT. It codes for CASSYSGAGDTQYF. V gene TRBV6-5 combines with J gene TRBJ2-3; a weak D match, TRBD1 (6 bases). The CDR3 runs to 14 residues. Trimming took 0 bases from V and 6 from J, leaving 10 bases between them. Looked up from germline, CDR1 is MNHEY and CDR2 is SVGAGI.

V and J are TRBV7-9 and TRBJ1-5; 8 positions match TRBD1. Germline CDR1 is SEHNR and CDR2 is FQNEAQ (reference sequence). The V and J ends lost 3 bases and 0 bases, in that order; junction bases with no gene match: 1. The CDR3 extends over 15 amino acids. CDR3 DNA sequence: TGTGCCAGCAGCTTTGGACAGGGTAGCAATCAGCCCCAGCATTTT. This sequence encodes CASSFGQGSNQPQHF. Full variable domain (outside the CDR3, taken from reference TRBV7-9 and TRBJ1-5): DTGVSQNPRHKITKRGQNVTFRCDPISEHNRLYWYRQTLGQGPEFLTYFQNEAQLEKSRLLSDRFSAERPKGSFSTLEIQRTEQGDSAMYLCASSFGQGSNQPQHFGDGTRLSIL.

The chain employs TRBV10-2 and TRBJ2-7; possible D gene TRBD2, 7 bases. V lost 5 bases and J lost 4, with 15 bases in between. There are 14 residues in the CDR3. In germline, CDR1 is WSHSY, CDR2 SAAADI. The CDR3 DNA sequence: TGCGCCAGCAGTCCTGGGGGGGCCCGATACGAGCAGTACTTC. Protein: CASSPGGARYEQYF.

V is TRBV5-1 and J is TRBJ2-2; 14 positions match TRBD2. J was trimmed by 8 bases and V by 4 bases; bases with no gene match: 10. Germline CDR1 is SGHRS and CDR2 is YFSETQ. The CDR3 is made up of 17 amino acids. CDR3 amino acids: CASSPGLAGEWMGELFF. As DNA, the CDR3 is TGCGCCAGCAGCCCGGGACTAGCGGGAGAATGGATGGGGGAGCTGTTTTTT.

The gene calls are TRBV6-5 and TRBJ1-3; D is unresolved. The V gene's germline CDR1 is MNHEY and CDR2 SVGAGI. V lost 7 bases to trimming and J lost 2 bases, with 15 bases between them. This CDR3 comprises 15 residues. The CDR3 DNA sequence: TGTGCCAGCAAACCTTTTTCGTCGGCTGGAAACACCATATATTTT. Translation: CASKPFSSAGNTIYF.

V usage is TRBV6-4 and J usage is TRBJ2-7, with TRBD2 identical over 8 bases. The CDR3 covers 15 residues. After removal of 8 bases from V and 6 bases from J, the junction contained 15 bases not matched to a gene. Germline V gene sequence: CDR1 MRHNA, CDR2 SNTAGT. The CDR3 coding sequence is TGTGCCAGCCCGCGAAGGAAGCGGGGGCCTGGCGAGCAGTACTTC. Translation gives CASPRRKRGPGEQYF.